These T cell receptor beta chains were read from a single sample in a study of cytomegalovirus exposure and HLA in healthy donors. Sequencing used immunoSEQ multiplex PCR; TCRdb keeps in-frame clones, though not all of them. The table records 85,000 to 100,000 clones, approximately 64% of them present only once. What was sequenced was PBMCs. These receptors were taken from a man aged 60 to 69 in good health and CMV-seronegative. Each CDR3 is given with its conserved first and last residue. The order of the fields is J gene, V gene, CDR3 protein.

TRBJ1-1 TRBV6-1 CASSEAGGGVGEAFF
TRBJ2-7 TRBV18 CASSPPGGQNHEQYF
TRBJ2-7 TRBV7-2 CASSPSGVSSYEQYF
TRBJ2-3 TRBV15 CATSQRSLAGTDTQYF
TRBJ2-1 TRBV5-4 CASSERKREGPAFF
TRBJ2-7 TRBV5-1 CASSFGQGSYEQYF
TRBJ2-1 TRBV7-2 CASSMGQGTTYNEQFF
TRBJ2-1 TRBV12-5 CASGPGTSGRNEQFF
TRBJ2-7 TRBV9 CASSPSGTSGYEQYF
TRBJ1-4 TRBV7-9 CASSVQGAGEKLFF
TRBJ2-5 TRBV10-1 CASSESGLAGFETQYF
TRBJ1-5 TRBV28 CASIQGGGQPQHF
TRBJ1-2 TRBV14 CASSLIGQGRFLDYGYTF
TRBJ2-1 TRBV5-5 CASSLWTVSAGGPGNEQFF
TRBJ1-6 TRBV12-5 CASGPWDSRLRFYNSPLHF
TRBJ2-1 TRBV5-1 CASKPILPGLAGHNEQFF
TRBJ2-2 TRBV2 CASLRTSSFTGELFF
TRBJ2-7 TRBV5-1 CASRGTGESYEQYF
TRBJ1-2 TRBV18 CASSFTGGAYGYTF
TRBJ1-3 TRBV29-1 CSVVRTGRSGNTIYF
TRBJ2-2 TRBV7-9 CASSPPRRLTNTGELFF
TRBJ1-1 TRBV28 CASSQNTEAFF
TRBJ2-5 TRBV5-1 CASSLHGGGETQYF
TRBJ2-1 TRBV5-5 CASSLSGSNIDEQFF
TRBJ2-1 TRBV6-5 CASRTGGFHGQFF
TRBJ2-7 TRBV21-1 CASSTTYEQYF
TRBJ1-5 TRBV19 CASSSGHRLADQPQHF
TRBJ1-1 TRBV20-1 CSAAGVAEAFF
TRBJ1-1 TRBV19 CASTPRTLWTEAFF
TRBJ2-3 TRBV5-1 CASSLRTSGLTDTQYF
TRBJ1-2 TRBV25-1 CASSEEGAAYTF
NA TRBV7-9 CASSPGTGRNYEQYF
TRBJ2-2 TRBV10-3 CAIRPGDRGRGELFF
TRBJ2-1 TRBV19 CASTGLAGGGPYNEQFF
TRBJ1-4 TRBV7-8 CASSFTGPHSNEKLFF
TRBJ1-1 TRBV2 CASVFRTGNTEAFF
TRBJ1-1 TRBV7-2 CASSSRWGHNAEAFF
TRBJ2-4 TRBV2 CASSEEGHLLASQYF
TRBJ1-1 TRBV6-5 CASSEFGTGSEAFF
TRBJ2-1 TRBV5-1 CASSRWGQGGDEQFF
TRBJ1-2 TRBV11-1 CASSDGTAYGYTF
TRBJ2-5 TRBV6-5 CAGLQGFQETQYF
TRBJ1-2 TRBV2 CASRGTGGSDGYTF
TRBJ1-5 TRBV6-1 CASSSLSTGNQPQHF
TRBJ2-5 TRBV5-1 CASSLVPTPGETQYF
TRBJ2-1 TRBV11-3 CASSIGLAGGVGEQFF
TRBJ1-2 TRBV5-8 CASSFGTYGYTF
TRBJ1-2 TRBV19 CARGGTPGYTF
TRBJ2-5 TRBV11-3 CASSWTSLETQYF
TRBJ2-5 TRBV7-9 CASSGVGTAQETQYF
TRBJ2-5 TRBV27 CASSPSTSGGSGETQYF
TRBJ1-6 TRBV7-2 CASSLNPTSPLHF
TRBJ2-5 TRBV11-2 CASSFHTSGGAGETQYF
TRBJ1-1 TRBV10-3 CAISDPGQGEAFF
TRBJ1-5 TRBV27 CASSLAPQGTSNQPQHF
TRBJ2-7 TRBV13 CASSLVLAGAYF
TRBJ1-2 TRBV19 CASSIDSGTRYGYTF
TRBJ1-4 TRBV19 CASSPGTVNEKLFF
TRBJ2-5 TRBV4-2 CASSQDTGLGGSETQYF